This TCR beta chain was found in a study of PD-1 blockade in mismatch repair-deficient tumors. Study summary: All were previously treated, progressing patients with 11 to 13 mismatch repair-deficient cancer types.

Regarding the study as a whole: After pembrolizumab, tumor-resident clones rose rapidly, then generally contracted before radiologic responses.

As regards this clone: Its antigen is not identified.

All patients were mismatch repair deficient, assessed by either PCR or immunohistochemistry. Three pembrolizumab responders had their TCRs sequenced. The V segment lost 3 bases and the J segment 10 bases; nucleotides outside the gene matches: 7. The germline gives CDR1 SGHNT, CDR2 YENEEA. CDR3 length: 16 residues. Only in-frame clones appear in the TCRdb table, and some are missing; sequencing was by immunoSEQ multiplex PCR. The table shows 75,000 to 80,000 clones, with 80% to 90% occurring only once. The source is an adult with mismatch repair-deficient cancer. The chain couples TRBV11-3 to TRBJ2-1; 15 bases fit TRBD2. The sample consisted of peripheral blood, taken 44 weeks after starting pembrolizumab. DNA of the CDR3: TGTGCCAGCAGCTTTTCTGGACTAGCGGGAGGGGGCGAGCAGTTCTTC. Its translation is CASSFSGLAGGGEQFF.